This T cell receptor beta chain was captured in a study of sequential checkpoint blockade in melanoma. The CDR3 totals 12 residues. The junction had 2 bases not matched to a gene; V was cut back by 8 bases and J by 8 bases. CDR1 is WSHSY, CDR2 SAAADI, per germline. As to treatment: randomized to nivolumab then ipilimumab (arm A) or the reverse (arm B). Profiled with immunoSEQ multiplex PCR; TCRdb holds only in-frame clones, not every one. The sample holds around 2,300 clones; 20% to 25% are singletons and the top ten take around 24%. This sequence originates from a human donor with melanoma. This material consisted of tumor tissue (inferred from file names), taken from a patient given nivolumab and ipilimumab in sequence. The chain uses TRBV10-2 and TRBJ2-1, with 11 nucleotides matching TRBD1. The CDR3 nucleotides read TGCGCCAGCGGACAGGGGGCTGATGAGCAGTTCTTC. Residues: CASGQGADEQFF.